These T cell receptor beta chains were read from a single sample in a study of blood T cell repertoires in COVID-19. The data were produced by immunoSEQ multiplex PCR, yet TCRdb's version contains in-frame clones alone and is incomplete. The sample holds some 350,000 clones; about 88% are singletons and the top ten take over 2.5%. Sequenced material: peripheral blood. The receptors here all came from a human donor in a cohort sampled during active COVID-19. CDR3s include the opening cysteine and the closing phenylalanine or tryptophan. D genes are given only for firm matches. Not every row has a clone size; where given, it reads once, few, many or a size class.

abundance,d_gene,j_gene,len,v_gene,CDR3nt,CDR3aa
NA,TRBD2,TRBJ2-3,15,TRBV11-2,TGTGCCAGCAGCTCGGGACTAGCTTCCGCAGATACGCAGTATTTT,CASSSGLASADTQYF
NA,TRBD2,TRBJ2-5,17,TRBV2,TGTGCCAGCGGCCCTCGGGAACTAGCGGGAGGCCAAGAGACCCAGTACTTC,CASGPRELAGGQETQYF
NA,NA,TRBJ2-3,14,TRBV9,TGTGCCAGCAGCGTAGGACTAGAGCCAGATACGCAGTATTTT,CASSVGLEPDTQYF
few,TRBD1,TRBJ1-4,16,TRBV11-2,TGTGCCAGCAGCTTAACGTGGGTAGACAGGGGGACTAAACTGTTTTTT,CASSLTWVDRGTKLFF
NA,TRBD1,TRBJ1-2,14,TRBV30,TGTGCCTGGAGCGACTGGACAGGCGACTATGGCTACACCTTC,CAWSDWTGDYGYTF
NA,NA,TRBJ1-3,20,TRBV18,TGTGCCAGCTCACTAGAAACTCCGGGAACAACCTATACCTCTGGAAACACCATATATTTT,CASSLETPGTTYTSGNTIYF
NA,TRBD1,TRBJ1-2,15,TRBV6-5,TGTGCCAGCAGTACTACCTCTGGACAGGGTTATGGCTACACCTTC,CASSTTSGQGYGYTF
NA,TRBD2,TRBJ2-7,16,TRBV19,TGTGCCAGTACCCCGGGGGGAGATTCGGGAAACTACGAGCAGTACTTC,CASTPGGDSGNYEQYF
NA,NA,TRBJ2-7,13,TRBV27,TGTGCCAGCCCACAGGACAGACCCTACGAGCAGTACTTC,CASPQDRPYEQYF
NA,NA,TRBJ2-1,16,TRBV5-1,TGCGCCAGCAGCTTCTATGGGCAGGGATACTACAATGAGCAGTTCTTC,CASSFYGQGYYNEQFF
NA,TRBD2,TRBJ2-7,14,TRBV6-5,TGTGCCAGCAGTCCCCGGGGGGGCTTGTCCGAGCAGTACTTC,CASSPRGGLSEQYF